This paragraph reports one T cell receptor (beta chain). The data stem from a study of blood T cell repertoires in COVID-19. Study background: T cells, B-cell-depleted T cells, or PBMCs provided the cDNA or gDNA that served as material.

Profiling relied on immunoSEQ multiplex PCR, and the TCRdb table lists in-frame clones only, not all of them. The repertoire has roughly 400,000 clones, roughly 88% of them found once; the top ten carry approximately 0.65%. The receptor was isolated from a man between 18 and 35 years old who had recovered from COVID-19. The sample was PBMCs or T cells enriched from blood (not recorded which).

CDR3 nucleotide sequence: TGTGCCAGCAGTTACGCGGGGGCAGCTTTCTTT. Translation: CASSYAGAAFF. The chain has TRBV6-5 and TRBJ1-1, with TRBD1 as a possible D gene (6 bases). Trimming left V 2 bases short and J 10 bases short, with 8 bases between. This CDR3 is built from 11 residues. Germline V CDR1 and CDR2: MNHEY, SVGAGI.